These 14 T cell receptor beta chains came from one sample sequenced in a study of cytomegalovirus exposure and HLA in healthy donors. The PCR made use of 60 Vbeta and 13 Jbeta primers. TCRdb's copy holds only in-frame clones and misses some; the assay was immunoSEQ multiplex PCR. The sample carries under 200,000 clones, nearly 80% recorded once. Sample: PBMCs. These receptors came from a woman younger than 45 in good health and CMV-seropositive.

This chain links TRBV7-2 with TRBJ1-1, with 10 bases lining up with TRBD1. This CDR3 contains 15 residues. Looked up from germline, CDR1 is SGHTA and CDR2 is FQGNSA. After removal of 4 bases from V and 4 bases from J, the junction contained 6 bases not matched to a gene. The CDR3 DNA sequence: TGTGCCAGCAGCTGGGGACAGGGGATTGGCACTGAAGCTTTCTTT. This encodes CASSWGQGIGTEAFF.

The chain employs TRBV6-5 and TRBJ2-1; 9 nucleotides agree with TRBD2. Trimming took 3 bases from V and 10 from J; bases not matched to a gene: 7. The germline V gene encodes CDR1 MNHEY and CDR2 SVGAGI. There are 14 residues in the CDR3. CDR3 in amino acids: CASSYLRGGLEQFF. The CDR3, as DNA: TGTGCCAGCAGTTATTTGCGGGGGGGCCTAGAGCAGTTCTTC.

This clone came up a few times. The chain joins TRBV6-1 to TRBJ2-5; D perhaps matches TRBD1 (5 bases). The CDR3 spans 14 residues. With 1 base removed from V and 4 bases from J, the gap between germline ends came to 10 bases. Germline V gene sequence: CDR1 MNHNS, CDR2 SASEGT. In DNA form, the CDR3 reads TGTGCCAGCAGTGAAGAGGGGCCGGCAGAGACCCAGTACTTC. This sequence encodes CASSEEGPAETQYF.

This clone occurred once. V and J are TRBV5-6 and TRBJ1-4; 9 bases match TRBD1. Germline-derived CDR1 and CDR2 are SGHDT and YYEEEE. This CDR3 is built from 14 residues. V dropped 8 bases and J dropped 7; count of bases not matched to a gene: 9. Here the CDR3 reads CASFYRGRFEKLFF. DNA of the CDR3: TGTGCCAGTTTCTACAGGGGGCGCTTTGAAAAACTGTTTTTT.

In its sample, this clone was seen once. This rearrangement joins TRBV5-1 to TRBJ2-1; 9 nucleotides line up with TRBD2. J lost 10 bases, V lost 2 bases, and 4 bases had no gene match. Per the germline V gene, CDR1 is SGHRS and CDR2 is YFSETQ. This CDR3 region has 13 residues. CDR3 region: CASSFPGLAEQFF. In DNA form, the CDR3 reads TGCGCCAGCAGCTTCCCGGGACTAGCAGAGCAGTTCTTC.

The table lists this clone with a few counts. Here the CDR3 reads CASSLVGGDSGYTF. The CDR3 coding sequence is TGCGCCAGCAGCTTGGTAGGGGGCGACTCAGGCTACACCTTC. The genes are TRBV5-1 and TRBJ1-2; 7 bases are shared with TRBD1. The CDR3 loop spans 14 amino acids. CDR1 SGHRS and CDR2 YFSETQ come from the germline V gene. V was clipped by 0 bases and J by 8 bases; unmatched bases: 7.

J is TRBJ1-2 and V is TRBV2; D is ambiguous. The CDR3 covers 10 residues. Germline values: CDR1 SNHLY, CDR2 FYNNEI. Trimming pared 10 bases from V and 5 bases from J, leaving 8 bases between. The chain's CDR3 is CATIDYGYTF. The DNA of the CDR3 is TGTGCCACCATAGATTATGGCTACACCTTC.

The V and J genes are TRBV6-1 and TRBJ1-5; 10 bases fit TRBD1. The junction had 4 bases not matched to a gene; V was cut back by 5 bases and J by 3 bases. The length of the CDR3 is 15 residues. Germline values: CDR1 MNHNS, CDR2 SASEGT. The DNA of the CDR3 is TGTGCCAGCAGTCGGGACAGGGGCTTCAATCAGCCCCAGCATTTT. Protein sequence: CASSRDRGFNQPQHF.

This rearrangement joins TRBV5-1 to TRBJ2-2; 11 bases are shared with TRBD2. This CDR3 contains 19 residues. The J segment lost 7 bases and the V segment lost 2 bases, leaving 16 bases of the junction unmatched. Germline loops: CDR1 SGHRS, CDR2 YFSETQ. In DNA form, the CDR3 reads TGCGCCAGCAGCTTTTATAGCGGGGGGGCCCCATCCATTGTCGGGGAGCTGTTTTTT. Translation: CASSFYSGGAPSIVGELFF.

A single count supports this clone. The rearrangement joins TRBV19 to TRBJ2-1; a possible D gene is TRBD1 (6 bases). Trimming shortened V by 10 bases and J by 0 bases, and 13 bases separated the two germline ends. This CDR3 region has 14 residues. Germline V gene data show CDR1 as LNHDA and CDR2 as SQIVND (reference sequence). DNA of the CDR3: TGTGCCACCCGACAGGCTAGCTCCTACAATGAGCAGTTCTTC. Its translation: CATRQASSYNEQFF.

This chain joins TRBV27 and TRBJ1-2; 9 nucleotides align to TRBD1. The CDR3 contains 15 residues. The V gene's germline CDR1 is MNHEY and CDR2 SMNVEV (reference sequence). V shed 4 bases and J 6 bases; nucleotides not matched to a gene: 9. The CDR3 loop is CASSYISTGGDGYTF. DNA of the CDR3: TGTGCCAGCAGTTACATCTCCACAGGGGGCGATGGCTACACCTTC.

This sequence joins TRBV2 and TRBJ2-7, with 9 bases aligning to TRBD1. The CDR3 runs to 14 residues. Germline CDR1 is SNHLY and CDR2 is FYNNEI. V gave up 5 bases and J gave up 1 base; unmatched junction bases: 3. The CDR3 is CASSSGTGSYEQYF. The CDR3 coding sequence is TGTGCCAGCAGTTCCGGGACAGGGTCCTACGAGCAGTACTTC.

V gene TRBV6-5 combines with J gene TRBJ1-1; the D gene is possibly TRBD1 (6 bases). V shed 4 bases and J shed 10 bases, with 19 bases lying between them. Germline V CDR1 and CDR2: MNHEY, SVGAGI. The CDR3 sequence is 14 residues long. Written as DNA, the CDR3 is TGTGCCAGCAGTTTAGGGAAAAGGACAGAAACAGCTTTCTTT. Translated, it gives CASSLGKRTETAFF.

The rearrangement joins TRBV6-1 to TRBJ2-2; D unclear. Trimming took off 2 bases at V and 5 bases at J, with 6 bases between the two ends. CDR3 length: 13 amino acids. Germline-derived CDR1 and CDR2 are MNHNS and SASEGT. The CDR3 sequence: CASSETGTGELFF. The CDR3 nucleotides read TGTGCCAGCAGTGAAACGGGTACCGGGGAGCTGTTTTTT.